The TCR beta chain under discussion was sequenced for a study of blood T cell repertoires in COVID-19. Study information: T cells, B-cell-depleted T cells, or PBMCs provided the cDNA or gDNA that served as material.

Trimming stripped 0 bases from V and 5 bases from J, with 11 bases between. The CDR3 loop spans 15 amino acids. The germline V gene encodes CDR1 SGHRS and CDR2 YFSETQ. Some clones are missing from TCRdb's copy, which holds only in-frame ones; the method was immunoSEQ multiplex PCR. The sample lists around 330,000 clones; roughly 90% were seen once. Cohorts were assigned according to the clinical history that participants reported. In Cohort 3, a recovered donor had either two negative PCRs, clearance, or symptom resolution. Sequenced material: PBMCs or T cells enriched from blood (not recorded which). The chain uses TRBV5-1 and TRBJ1-4; tentatively, D is TRBD1 (5 bases). The sequence was obtained from a man aged 60-69 years who had recovered from COVID-19. The CDR3 DNA reads TGCGCCAGCAGCTTGGCCGGGCAGGGCAATGAAAAACTGTTTTTT. It is translated as CASSLAGQGNEKLFF.